These T cell receptor beta chains were read from a single sample in a study of CD8 T cells in Susac syndrome. A single record per CDR3 protein comes from TCRdb applying MiXCR to the immunoSEQ multiplex PCR reads. Among 150,000 to 200,000 distinct CDR3 sequences, approximately 96% were seen once, and the ten largest hold more than 0.12%. Input material: CD4+ T cells from PBMCs. These receptors all come from a human donor in good health. The CDR3 runs from the conserved cysteine through the conserved F or W. D genes are given only for firm matches. Size values are once, few and many counts, or a class for expanded clones, and some rows have none.

d_call	clone_size	v_call	j_call	cdr3_aa	cdr3_nt
NA	NA	TRBV14	TRBJ1-6	CASSSTGLSSPLHF	TGTGCCAGCAGCTCCACGGGCTTGAGTTCACCCCTCCACTTT
TRBD1	NA	TRBV5-4	TRBJ2-5	CASSLEGQIQETQYF	TGTGCCAGCAGCTTGGAGGGACAGATCCAAGAGACCCAGTACTTC
NA	NA	TRBV4-2	TRBJ2-1	CASSQERAGPRGEQFF	TGTGCCAGCAGCCAAGAGCGGGCCGGCCCTAGGGGTGAGCAGTTCTTC
TRBD1	NA	TRBV6-5	TRBJ2-7	CASSHGTGPSYEQYF	TGTGCCAGCAGTCATGGGACAGGGCCGTCCTACGAGCAGTACTTC
TRBD1	NA	TRBV30	TRBJ2-7	CAWIGQAAYEQYF	TGTGCCTGGATTGGACAGGCCGCCTACGAGCAGTACTTC
TRBD1	NA	TRBV12-3/TRBV12-4	TRBJ2-7	CASSLSGTGPYEQYF	TGTGCCAGCAGTCTTTCCGGGACAGGGCCCTACGAGCAGTACTTC
NA	NA	TRBV9	TRBJ1-5	CASSVDGILNQPQHF	TGTGCCAGCAGCGTAGATGGGATCCTCAATCAGCCCCAGCATTTT
NA	NA	TRBV3-1	TRBJ1-2	CASSQGERHGYTF	TGTGCCAGCAGCCAGGGCGAGCGCCATGGCTACACCTTC
NA	NA	TRBV29-1	TRBJ2-3	CSAHLSTDTQYF	TGCAGCGCACATCTAAGCACAGATACGCAGTATTTT
TRBD1	NA	TRBV7-3	TRBJ2-1	CASSPTRTGPRGNNEQFF	TGTGCCAGCAGCCCAACGAGGACAGGGCCGCGAGGCAACAATGAGCAGTTCTTC
NA	NA	TRBV2	TRBJ2-3	CASSEALGSGDTQYF	TGTGCCAGCAGTGAAGCGCTTGGCTCTGGAGATACGCAGTATTTT
TRBD2	once	TRBV27	TRBJ2-1	CASSHSSGPYNEQFF	TGTGCCAGCAGTCACTCTAGCGGTCCCTACAATGAGCAGTTCTTC
NA	NA	TRBV2	TRBJ2-7	CASNKQVSYEQYF	TGTGCCAGCAATAAACAGGTCTCCTACGAGCAGTACTTC
TRBD2	NA	TRBV7-2	TRBJ2-7	CASSLSTAGEQYF	TGTGCCAGCAGCTTAAGTACAGCGGGGGAGCAGTACTTC
NA	NA	TRBV28	TRBJ1-5	CASSPLATRWNQPQHF	TGTGCCAGCAGTCCGTTGGCGACAAGGTGGAATCAGCCCCAGCATTTT
TRBD1	once	TRBV14	TRBJ1-6	CASSLTGSVSPLHF	TGTGCCAGCAGCCTGACAGGGTCGGTTTCACCCCTCCACTTT
NA	NA	TRBV5-1	TRBJ2-7	CASSPGTGRVYEQYF	TGCGCCAGCAGCCCTGGGACGGGTCGAGTGTACGAGCAGTACTTC
TRBD2	NA	TRBV7-2	TRBJ2-5	CASSGRQRGVVETQYF	TGTGCCAGCAGCGGACGACAACGGGGGGTGGTGGAGACCCAGTACTTC
TRBD1	NA	TRBV7-9	TRBJ2-5	CASSLAWTGWIETQYF	TGTGCCAGCAGCTTAGCCTGGACAGGGTGGATAGAGACCCAGTACTTC
TRBD2	NA	TRBV20-1	TRBJ2-3	CSAGGLASDSTQYF	TGCAGTGCTGGCGGACTAGCGAGTGATAGTACGCAGTATTTT
TRBD2	NA	TRBV5-4	TRBJ2-1	CASSLGLAGSIDEQFF	TGTGCCAGCAGCTTGGGACTAGCGGGGAGTATCGATGAGCAGTTCTTC
NA	NA	TRBV2	TRBJ2-5	CASSPVLETQYF	TGTGCCAGCAGCCCAGTCTTGGAGACCCAGTACTTC
NA	NA	TRBV3-1	TRBJ2-5	CASSQVWGETQYF	TGTGCCAGCAGCCAAGTTTGGGGGGAGACCCAGTACTTC
TRBD2	once	TRBV9	TRBJ2-7	CASSVAGGLIYEQYF	TGTGCCAGCAGCGTAGCGGGGGGGCTAATCTACGAGCAGTACTTC
TRBD2	NA	TRBV6-5	TRBJ2-7	CASSYSSAGVSYEQYF	TGTGCCAGCAGTTACTCGTCAGCGGGGGTTAGCTACGAGCAGTACTTC
NA	NA	TRBV3-1	TRBJ1-2	CASSQDDWGPGYTF	TGTGCCAGCAGCCAAGATGATTGGGGGCCTGGCTACACCTTC
NA	NA	TRBV18	TRBJ2-1	CASSPTREYNEQFF	TGTGCCAGCTCACCTACTCGGGAATACAATGAGCAGTTCTTC
NA	NA	TRBV21-1	TRBJ2-7	CASSKTGLSSEQYF	TGTGCCAGCAGTAAAACAGGTCTCTCGTCCGAGCAGTACTTC
TRBD1	once	TRBV7-2	TRBJ1-2	CASSAPGTVRGGYTF	TGTGCCAGCAGCGCACCGGGGACAGTTCGGGGTGGCTACACCTTC
TRBD2	NA	TRBV7-9	TRBJ2-1	CASSLWGRLATYNEQFF	TGTGCCAGCAGCTTGTGGGGGCGACTAGCGACCTACAATGAGCAGTTCTTC
NA	NA	TRBV20-1	TRBJ1-6	CSARDPRGASSPLHF	TGCAGTGCTAGAGATCCTCGGGGGGCGAGTTCACCCCTCCACTTT
NA	NA	TRBV6-2/TRBV6-3	TRBJ1-1	CASSYSRRLNTEAFF	TGTGCCAGCAGTTACTCGAGGCGTTTGAACACTGAAGCTTTCTTT
NA	NA	TRBV27	TRBJ1-2	CARQVYGYTF	TGTGCCAGACAGGTCTATGGCTACACCTTC
TRBD1	NA	TRBV18	TRBJ2-7	CASSGTGNYEQYF	TGTGCCAGCTCCGGGACAGGGAACTACGAGCAGTACTTC
NA	NA	TRBV20-1	TRBJ2-3	CSANLDSSTDTQYF	TGCAGTGCTAACCTGGACTCCTCCACAGATACGCAGTATTTT
NA	NA	TRBV7-2	TRBJ2-3	CASSPIRDTQYF	TGTGCCAGCAGCCCGATAAGGGATACGCAGTATTTT
NA	NA	TRBV29-1	TRBJ2-3	CSVGLVAGTDTQYF	TGCAGCGTAGGGCTAGTGGCGGGGACAGATACGCAGTATTTT
NA	NA	TRBV28	TRBJ1-2	CASRTSQDDYGYTF	TGTGCCAGCAGAACCAGCCAGGATGACTATGGCTACACCTTC
TRBD1	NA	TRBV7-8	TRBJ1-2	CASGDRVSGNGYTF	TGTGCCAGCGGAGACAGGGTATCGGGCAATGGCTACACCTTC
NA	NA	TRBV20-1	TRBJ2-2	CSANRENTGELFF	TGCAGTGCTAACAGGGAAAACACCGGGGAGCTGTTTTTT
TRBD1	few	TRBV19	TRBJ2-5	CASSPRQGAETQYF	TGTGCCAGTAGTCCCCGACAGGGGGCTGAGACCCAGTACTTC
NA	NA	TRBV11-3	TRBJ2-5	CASSFDGETQYF	TGTGCCAGCAGCTTTGATGGGGAGACCCAGTACTTC
TRBD1	NA	TRBV9	TRBJ2-2	CASSTRQGIGELFF	TGTGCCAGCAGCACCAGACAGGGTATCGGGGAGCTGTTTTTT
TRBD1	NA	TRBV20-1	TRBJ1-5	CSAGQGAGSNQPQHF	TGCAGTGCGGGACAGGGGGCTGGTAGCAATCAGCCCCAGCATTTT
NA	NA	TRBV3-1	TRBJ2-7	CASSQGYRTGEQYF	TGTGCCAGCAGCCAAGGGTACAGAACGGGCGAGCAGTACTTC
TRBD1	NA	TRBV7-9	TRBJ1-1	CASSLRDRPNTEAFF	TGTGCCAGCAGCTTACGGGACAGACCAAACACTGAAGCTTTCTTT
TRBD1	NA	TRBV20-1	TRBJ1-6	CSARDQTTGGNSPLHF	TGCAGTGCTAGAGATCAGACAACAGGGGGAAATTCACCCCTCCACTTT
TRBD2	NA	TRBV9	TRBJ2-1	CASSVLAGGHNEQFF	TGTGCCAGCAGCGTCCTAGCGGGGGGCCACAATGAGCAGTTCTTC
NA	NA	TRBV9	TRBJ2-5	CASSLGNQETQYF	TGTGCCAGCAGCCTAGGGAACCAAGAGACCCAGTACTTC
NA	NA	TRBV12-3/TRBV12-4	TRBJ1-6	CASSMGGGPLHF	TGTGCCAGCAGCATGGGCGGGGGACCCCTCCACTTT
NA	once	TRBV15	TRBJ2-3	CATSPQGQLPRSTQYF	TGTGCCACCAGCCCACAGGGTCAACTTCCGAGGAGCACGCAGTATTTT
NA	once	TRBV6-2/TRBV6-3	TRBJ1-2	CASGVRAYYGYTF	TGTGCCAGCGGCGTCCGAGCCTACTATGGCTACACCTTC
NA	NA	TRBV6-5	TRBJ2-7	CASSYSITVRSYEQYF	TGTGCCAGCAGTTACTCGATTACCGTACGGTCCTACGAGCAGTACTTC
NA	NA	TRBV4-3	TRBJ2-1	CASSHEAGPPYNEQFF	TGCGCCAGCAGCCATGAGGCAGGGCCTCCCTACAATGAGCAGTTCTTC